A selection of T cell receptor beta chains follows, all from one sample in a study of T-cell reconstitution after alpha-beta-depleted transplantation in children. TCRdb processed the PCR reads anew with MiXCR; each CDR3 protein has one entry. The sample lists 44,000 or so distinct CDR3 sequences, roughly 8.7% occurring once. Material: PBMCs, mostly from graft donor cells, obtained 60 days after TCRalphabeta/CD19-depleted stem cell transplant. These receptor sequences come from a male patient between 2 and 15 years old who had a stem cell transplant for chronic granulomatous disease, so the T cells may come from the graft donor. CDR3s include the opening cysteine and the closing phenylalanine or tryptophan. D genes are given only for firm matches. Size tells how often a clone was seen (once, few, many) or the class of an expanded clone, and some rows leave it out.

j_call | v_call | clone_size | d_call | cdr3_aa | cdr3_nt
TRBJ1-5 | TRBV20-1 | many | TRBD1 | CSARGGQGTWSNQPQHF | TGCAGTGCTAGAGGGGGACAGGGAACCTGGAGCAATCAGCCCCAGCATTTT
TRBJ2-3 | TRBV6-4 | many | - | CASSRRGSTDTQYF | TGTGCCAGCAGCCGACGCGGTAGCACAGATACGCAGTATTTT
TRBJ2-3 | TRBV12-3/TRBV12-4 | few | - | CASSFSGDSTDTQYF | TGTGCCAGCAGTTTTTCGGGGGATAGCACAGATACGCAGTATTTT
TRBJ1-1 | TRBV10-3 | few | TRBD1 | CATQIQGDTEAFF | TGTGCCACTCAAATACAGGGGGACACTGAAGCTTTCTTT
TRBJ2-3 | TRBV27 | many | - | CASSPSKSGSQYF | TGTGCCAGCAGTCCCTCGAAGAGCGGTTCGCAGTATTTT
TRBJ2-7 | TRBV28 | many | - | CASSLIVPTYEQYF | TGTGCCAGCAGTTTAATTGTGCCTACCTACGAGCAGTACTTC
TRBJ1-1 | TRBV20-1 | - | - | CSARDRGGVNTEAFF | TGCAGTGCTAGAGATCGGGGCGGGGTGAACACTGAAGCTTTCTTT
TRBJ1-1 | TRBV18 | - | - | CASSPRTTGGGTEAFF | TGTGCCAGCTCACCAAGAACAACGGGGGGAGGCACTGAAGCTTTCTTT
TRBJ2-7 | TRBV21-1 | many | - | CASGPHFLREPERLYEQYF | TGTGCCAGCGGACCCCATTTTCTTAGGGAGCCTGAGAGACTCTACGAGCAGTACTTC
TRBJ1-2 | TRBV28 | many | - | CASRRGASSYGYTF | TGTGCCAGCCGAAGGGGGGCCTCAAGCTATGGCTACACCTTC
TRBJ2-2 | TRBV15 | many | TRBD2 | CATSSRDYQNGELFF | TGTGCCACCAGCTCCAGGGACTACCAGAACGGGGAGCTGTTTTTT
TRBJ1-2 | TRBV20-1 | many | - | CSAREQANYGYTF | TGCAGTGCTCGGGAGCAGGCTAACTATGGCTACACCTTC
TRBJ2-4 | TRBV7-2 | many | - | CASSLLAVAKNIQYF | TGTGCCAGCAGCTTACTAGCCGTCGCCAAAAACATTCAGTACTTC
TRBJ2-7 | TRBV7-2 | many | - | CASSLGPGGIGYEQYF | TGTGCCAGCAGCTTAGGGCCTGGCGGGATCGGGTACGAGCAGTACTTC
TRBJ1-5 | TRBV5-4 | many | - | CASSVDSNQPQHF | TGTGCCAGCAGCGTAGATAGCAATCAGCCCCAGCATTTT
TRBJ2-7 | TRBV27 | many | - | CASSMGLSYEQYF | TGTGCCAGCAGTATGGGCCTCTCCTACGAGCAGTACTTC
TRBJ1-3 | TRBV12-3/TRBV12-4 | few | - | CASSDPHGASRNTIYF | TGTGCCAGCAGTGATCCCCATGGGGCCTCTCGGAACACCATATATTTT
TRBJ1-6 | TRBV28 | - | - | CASSHGKGNNSPLHF | TGTGCCAGCAGCCACGGGAAGGGGAATAATTCACCCCTCCACTTT
TRBJ2-7 | TRBV29-1 | many | - | CSGGWKKGGTTYEQYF | TGCAGCGGGGGTTGGAAGAAGGGGGGGACCACCTACGAGCAGTACTTC
TRBJ2-3 | TRBV20-1 | many | - | CSANRASATDTQYF | TGCAGTGCTAATAGGGCTAGCGCCACAGATACGCAGTATTTT
TRBJ2-5 | TRBV6-5 | - | TRBD2 | CASSYSMGLAGRQETQYF | TGTGCCAGCAGTTACTCAATGGGGCTAGCGGGAAGACAAGAGACCCAGTACTTC
TRBJ2-1 | TRBV5-6 | few | TRBD2 | CASSLSGAGGKDEQFF | TGTGCCAGCAGCTTGAGTGGGGCGGGGGGAAAGGATGAGCAGTTCTTC
TRBJ2-1 | TRBV27 | few | TRBD1 | CASSYRGGNEQFF | TGTGCCAGCAGCTACAGGGGCGGCAATGAGCAGTTCTTC
TRBJ1-2 | TRBV12-3/TRBV12-4 | many | - | CASSLIMDPYGYTF | TGTGCCAGCAGTTTAATTATGGATCCCTATGGCTACACCTTC
TRBJ2-1 | TRBV7-2 | many | - | CASSRRGLATLYNEQFF | TGTGCCAGCAGCCGGCGCGGCCTGGCTACTTTATACAATGAGCAGTTCTTC
TRBJ2-3 | TRBV27 | many | TRBD2 | CASSYGRADTQYF | TGTGCCAGCAGTTATGGGAGGGCGGATACGCAGTATTTT
TRBJ2-2 | TRBV20-1 | many | TRBD2 | CSAREREGYTGELFF | TGCAGTGCTAGAGAGAGGGAGGGGTACACCGGGGAGCTGTTTTTT
TRBJ2-1 | TRBV7-2 | many | TRBD2 | CASSLMRERNNEQFF | TGTGCCAGCAGCTTGATGCGGGAGCGCAACAATGAGCAGTTCTTC
TRBJ1-1 | TRBV12-3/TRBV12-4 | many | TRBD1 | CASSFSGQGVSEAFF | TGTGCCAGCAGTTTTTCGGGACAGGGGGTCTCTGAAGCTTTCTTT
TRBJ2-5 | TRBV27 | few | TRBD2 | CASSPQPRTRKETQYF | TGTGCCAGCAGCCCACAACCGCGGACTAGAAAAGAGACCCAGTACTTC
TRBJ2-5 | TRBV20-1 | many | TRBD2 | CSGLAGGRSQETQYF | TGCAGTGGACTAGCGGGAGGGAGATCTCAAGAGACCCAGTACTTC
TRBJ2-1 | TRBV20-1 | many | TRBD2 | CSVNIGLAGVEEQFF | TGCAGTGTCAACATTGGTCTAGCGGGAGTAGAGGAGCAGTTCTTC
TRBJ2-7 | TRBV20-1 | - | TRBD2 | CSARGTGTSRSEQYF | TGCAGTGCTAGAGGGACCGGGACTAGTAGATCCGAGCAGTACTTC
TRBJ2-1 | TRBV20-1 | many | TRBD2 | CSARVSGGPSEQFF | TGCAGTGCTAGAGTTAGCGGGGGGCCCAGTGAGCAGTTCTTC
TRBJ1-2 | TRBV18 | few | TRBD1 | CASSTTGWYGYTF | TGTGCCAGCTCGACGACAGGGTGGTACGGCTACACCTTC
TRBJ2-5 | TRBV6-2/TRBV6-3 | many | TRBD2 | CASSYQGLAGLVETQYF | TGTGCCAGCAGTTACCAGGGACTAGCGGGATTAGTGGAGACCCAGTACTTC
TRBJ2-3 | TRBV6-4 | - | - | CASSSGSTDTQYF | TGTGCCAGCAGTAGCGGGAGCACAGATACGCAGTATTTT
TRBJ2-7 | TRBV4-2 | few | TRBD2 | CASSPGPVRGDYEQYF | TGTGCCAGCAGCCCCGGGCCGGTGCGGGGGGACTACGAGCAGTACTTC
TRBJ2-7 | TRBV30 | - | - | CAWSVRLAYEQYF | TGTGCCTGGAGTGTACGTCTAGCGTACGAGCAGTACTTC
TRBJ2-1 | TRBV27 | many | TRBD2 | CASRALAGGPRNEQFF | TGTGCCAGCAGGGCTTTAGCGGGAGGGCCACGGAATGAGCAGTTCTTC
TRBJ2-7 | TRBV9 | many | TRBD1 | CASSPRHRGSNEQYF | TGTGCCAGCAGCCCCAGGCACAGGGGCTCCAACGAGCAGTACTTC
TRBJ2-1 | TRBV7-9 | - | - | CASSGWDSYNEQFF | TGTGCCAGCAGCGGCTGGGACTCCTACAATGAGCAGTTCTTC
TRBJ2-2 | TRBV27 | many | - | CASSPLGVSDTGELFF | TGTGCCAGCAGTCCTCTGGGGGTGTCGGACACCGGGGAGCTGTTTTTT
TRBJ2-7 | TRBV6-2/TRBV6-3 | many | TRBD1 | CASSANTGTDFKLRYF | TGTGCCAGCAGTGCAAACACAGGGACAGACTTTAAGCTGAGGTACTTC
TRBJ2-3 | TRBV15 | medium-sized | - | CATSSRVADTQYF | TGTGCCACCAGCAGCCGGGTGGCAGATACGCAGTATTTT
TRBJ1-3 | TRBV11-2 | - | - | CASSWRGGGNTIYF | TGTGCCAGCAGCTGGCGGGGGGGAGGAAACACCATATATTTT
TRBJ2-1 | TRBV25-1 | - | TRBD2 | CASSPTGLEYNEQFF | TGTGCCAGCAGTCCAACTGGACTAGAGTACAATGAGCAGTTCTTC
TRBJ1-2 | TRBV7-6 | many | TRBD1 | CASSSLTGGGNGYTF | TGTGCCAGCAGCTCCTTGACAGGGGGGGGGAATGGCTACACCTTC
TRBJ2-7 | TRBV7-3 | few | TRBD1 | CASSLRGGGYEQYF | TGTGCCAGCAGCTTGAGAGGGGGCGGCTACGAGCAGTACTTC
TRBJ2-5 | TRBV27 | many | - | CASSSVGGKETQYF | TGTGCCAGCAGTTCGGTCGGCGGGAAAGAGACCCAGTACTTC
TRBJ1-1 | TRBV6-5 | - | - | CASSHGENTEAFF | TGTGCCAGCAGTCACGGGGAGAACACTGAAGCTTTCTTT
TRBJ2-7 | TRBV6-1 | few | TRBD1 | CASTLGGTGTYEQYF | TGTGCCAGCACCTTGGGCGGGACAGGGACCTACGAGCAGTACTTC